Sequencing of this T cell receptor (beta chain) was carried out in a study of a mutant IDH1 vaccine in newly diagnosed glioma. Study in general: Once 4-6 weeks had passed after radiotherapy alone, vaccination started, or it started with temozolomide cycles. Patients arrived already treated with radiotherapy, temozolomide, or both, most having had both. Study-level findings and limits: Pseudoprogression apparently tracked independently of changes in top peripheral T cell clonotypes.

As for time point: week 35, safety follow-up. It was 300 ug of mutant IDH1 20-mer peptide that made up each vaccine dose, given with topical imiquimod. In every donor, the tumor was a new WHO grade 3 or 4 IDH1-mutant, ATRX-lost astrocytoma. Of note for this clone: As yet, its antigen is unknown.

Clones were sequenced by immunoSEQ multiplex PCR, and TCRdb holds only the in-frame ones, with some missing. The sample has about 31,000 clones, roughly four fifths seen once. The V and J ends lost 11 bases and 0 bases respectively, with 5 bases between them. The germline V gene has CDR1 SNHLY and CDR2 FYNNEI. The CDR3 is made up of 11 amino acids. V usage is TRBV2 and J usage is TRBJ1-3; D unresolved. Here the sequenced sample was PBMCs, taken from a glioma patient whose treatment included an IDH1 peptide vaccine. This clonotype originated in a man aged 30-40 years with glioma. CDR3 amino acids: CASFSGNTIYF. The CDR3 DNA follows: TGTGCCTCCTTCTCTGGAAACACCATATATTTT. The full variable domain, its missing parts supplied by reference TRBV2 and TRBJ1-3, is EPEVTQTPSHQVTQMGQEVILRCVPISNHLYFYWYRQILGQKVEFLVSFYNNEISEKSEIFDDQFSVERPDGSNFTLKIRSTKLEDSAMYFCASFSGNTIYFGEGSWLTVV.